This T cell receptor (beta chain) was identified in a study of cytomegalovirus exposure and HLA in healthy donors. Across the study: Assignment to the Caucasian-associated ancestry cluster applied to about 80% of the approximately 420 genotyped donors.

Amplification used 60 Vbeta primers and 13 Jbeta primers. Original processing notes: A later analysis tallied tens of millions of unique TCR beta chains, approximately 10 million of them shared. Assay: immunoSEQ multiplex PCR; the TCRdb copy retains only in-frame clones and omits some. The DNA gave D and trimming, while V, J and clone size come from that table. The profile shows 150,000 to 200,000 clones, 80% to 90% of them singletons. V dropped 5 bases and J dropped 7; count of bases not matched to a gene: 12. The germline CDR1 and CDR2 sequences are SGHTA and FQGNSA. The CDR3 covers 15 residues. The chain links TRBV7-2 to TRBJ2-5, with 8 bases fitting TRBD1. The TCR sequence derives from a man between 18 and 29 years old in good health and CMV-seropositive. Sample: PBMCs. The DNA for the CDR3 is TGTGCCAGCAGCCCCCAAGGACAGGGACTTGGGACCCAGTACTTC. As protein: CASSPQGQGLGTQYF.